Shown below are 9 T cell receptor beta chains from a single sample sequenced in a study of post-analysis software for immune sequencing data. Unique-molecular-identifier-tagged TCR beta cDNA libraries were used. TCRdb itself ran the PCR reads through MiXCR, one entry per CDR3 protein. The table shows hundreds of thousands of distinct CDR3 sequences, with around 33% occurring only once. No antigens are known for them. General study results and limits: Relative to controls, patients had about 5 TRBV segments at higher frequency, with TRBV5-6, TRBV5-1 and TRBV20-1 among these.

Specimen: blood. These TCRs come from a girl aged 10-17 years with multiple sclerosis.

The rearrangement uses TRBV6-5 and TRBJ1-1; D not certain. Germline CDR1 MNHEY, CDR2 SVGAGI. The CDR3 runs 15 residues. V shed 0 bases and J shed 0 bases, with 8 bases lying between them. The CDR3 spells CASSYSGKVNTEAFF. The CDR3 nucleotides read TGTGCCAGCAGTTACTCGGGGAAGGTGAACACTGAAGCTTTCTTT.

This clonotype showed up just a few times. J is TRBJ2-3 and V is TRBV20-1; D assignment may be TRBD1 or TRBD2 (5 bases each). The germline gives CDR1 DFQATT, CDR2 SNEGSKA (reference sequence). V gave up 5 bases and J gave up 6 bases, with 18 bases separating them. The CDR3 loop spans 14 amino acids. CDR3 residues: CSASGARPWDTQYF. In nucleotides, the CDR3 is TGCAGTGCTTCCGGGGCCCGGCCGTGGGATACGCAGTATTTT.

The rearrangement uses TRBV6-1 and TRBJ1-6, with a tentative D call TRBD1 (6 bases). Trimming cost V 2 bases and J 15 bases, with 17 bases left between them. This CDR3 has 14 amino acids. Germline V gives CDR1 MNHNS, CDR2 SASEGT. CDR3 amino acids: CASSESVRGRSLHF. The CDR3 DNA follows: TGTGCCAGCAGTGAAAGTGTTCGGGGGCGCAGCCTCCACTTT.

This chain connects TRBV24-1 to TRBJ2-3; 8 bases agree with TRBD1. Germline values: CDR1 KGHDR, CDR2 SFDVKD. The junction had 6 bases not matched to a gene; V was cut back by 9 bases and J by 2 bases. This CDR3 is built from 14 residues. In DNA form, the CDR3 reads TGTGCCACCCAGGACAGGGTCAACACAGATACGCAGTATTTT. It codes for CATQDRVNTDTQYF.

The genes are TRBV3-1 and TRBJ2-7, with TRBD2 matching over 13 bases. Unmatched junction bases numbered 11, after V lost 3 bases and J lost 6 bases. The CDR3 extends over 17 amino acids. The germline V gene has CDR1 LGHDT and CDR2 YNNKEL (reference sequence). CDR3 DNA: TGTGCCAGCAGCCAGGGTAGGGAGGGACTAGCGGGATCCGAGCAGTACTTC. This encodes CASSQGREGLAGSEQYF.

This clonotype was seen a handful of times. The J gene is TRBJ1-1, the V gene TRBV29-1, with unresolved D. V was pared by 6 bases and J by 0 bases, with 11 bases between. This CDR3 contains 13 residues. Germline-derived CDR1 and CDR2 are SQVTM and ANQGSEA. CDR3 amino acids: CSVATRLNTEAFF. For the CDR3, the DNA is TGCAGCGTCGCCACAAGATTGAACACTGAAGCTTTCTTT.

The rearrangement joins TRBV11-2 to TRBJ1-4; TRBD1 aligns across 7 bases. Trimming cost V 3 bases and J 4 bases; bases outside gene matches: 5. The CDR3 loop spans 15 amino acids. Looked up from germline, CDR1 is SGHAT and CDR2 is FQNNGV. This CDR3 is CASSFGQAINEKLFF. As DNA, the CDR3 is TGTGCCAGCAGCTTTGGACAGGCGATTAATGAAAAACTGTTTTTT.

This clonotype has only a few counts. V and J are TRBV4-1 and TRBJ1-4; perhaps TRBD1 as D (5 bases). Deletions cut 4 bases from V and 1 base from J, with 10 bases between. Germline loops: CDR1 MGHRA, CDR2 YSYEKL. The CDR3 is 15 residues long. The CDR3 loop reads CASSRGTGTNEKLFF. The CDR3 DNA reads TGCGCCAGCAGCCGGGGGACCGGAACTAATGAAAAACTGTTTTTT.

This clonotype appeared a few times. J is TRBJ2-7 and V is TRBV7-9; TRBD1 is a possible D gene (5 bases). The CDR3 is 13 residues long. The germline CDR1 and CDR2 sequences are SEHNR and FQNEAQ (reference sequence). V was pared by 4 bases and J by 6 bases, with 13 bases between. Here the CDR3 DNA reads TGTGCCAGCAGCTCCGACAGCACCCCCGAGCAGTACTTC. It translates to CASSSDSTPEQYF.